This TCR beta chain came from a study of blood T cells in healthy people across ages. Study conclusions and caveats: Older individuals had lower TCR beta diversity per million T cells (the decline was roughly linear).

A note on this clonotype: Its antigen is undetermined.

Together with a sample-barcoded 5' primer, a J-beta primer mix was included in a second PCR lasting about 7 to 11 cycles. Each CDR3 protein gets one entry after TCRdb re-called the 5' RACE reads with MiXCR. The sample shows about 640,000 distinct CDR3 sequences, around 54% of them seen only once. V shed 3 bases and J 7 bases; nucleotides not matched to a gene: 11. This CDR3 is 16 amino acids long. Germline lookup yields CDR1 SGHRS and CDR2 YFSETQ. The TCR comes from a man in his 60s in good health. The chain combines TRBV5-1 with TRBJ2-1, with TRBD2 identical over 9 bases. Material for sequencing was blood. The DNA for the CDR3 is TGCGCCAGCAGCTCATCAAGCGGGAGGCAAACAAATGAGCAGTTCTTC. Amino acids: CASSSSSGRQTNEQFF.